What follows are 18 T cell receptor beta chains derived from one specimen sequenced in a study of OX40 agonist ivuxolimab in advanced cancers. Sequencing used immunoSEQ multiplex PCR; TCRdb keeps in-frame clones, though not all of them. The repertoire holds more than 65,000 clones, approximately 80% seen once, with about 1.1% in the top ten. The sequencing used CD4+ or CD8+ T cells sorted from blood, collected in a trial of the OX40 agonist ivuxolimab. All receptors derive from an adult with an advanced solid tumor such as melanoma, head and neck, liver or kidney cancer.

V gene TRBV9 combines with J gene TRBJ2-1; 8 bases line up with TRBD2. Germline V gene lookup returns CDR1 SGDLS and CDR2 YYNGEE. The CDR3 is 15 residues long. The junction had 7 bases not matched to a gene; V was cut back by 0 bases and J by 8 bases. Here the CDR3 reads CASSVAGGGWYEQFF. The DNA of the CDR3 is TGTGCCAGCAGCGTAGCCGGCGGGGGGTGGTATGAGCAGTTCTTC.

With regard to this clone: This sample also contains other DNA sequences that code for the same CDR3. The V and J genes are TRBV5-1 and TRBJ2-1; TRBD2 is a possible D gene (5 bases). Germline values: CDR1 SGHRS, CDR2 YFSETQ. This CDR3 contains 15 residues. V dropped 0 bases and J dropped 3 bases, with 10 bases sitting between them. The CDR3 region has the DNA TGCGCCAGCAGCTTGGAGGGAGCAGGCTACAATGAGCAGTTCTTC. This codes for CASSLEGAGYNEQFF.

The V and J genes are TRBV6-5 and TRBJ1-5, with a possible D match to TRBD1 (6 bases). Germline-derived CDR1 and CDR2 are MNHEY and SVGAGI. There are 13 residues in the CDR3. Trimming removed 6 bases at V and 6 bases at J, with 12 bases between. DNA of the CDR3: TGTGCCAGCAGAGAACAGGGAGGTCAGCCCCAGCATTTT. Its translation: CASREQGGQPQHF.

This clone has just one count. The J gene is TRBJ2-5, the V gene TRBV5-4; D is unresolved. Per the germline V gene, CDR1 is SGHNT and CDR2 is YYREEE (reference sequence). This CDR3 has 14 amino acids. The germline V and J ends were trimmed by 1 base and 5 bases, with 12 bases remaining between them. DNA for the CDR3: TGTGCCAGCAGCTTGAGTTCGAGCGAGGAGACCCAGTACTTC. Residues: CASSLSSSEETQYF.

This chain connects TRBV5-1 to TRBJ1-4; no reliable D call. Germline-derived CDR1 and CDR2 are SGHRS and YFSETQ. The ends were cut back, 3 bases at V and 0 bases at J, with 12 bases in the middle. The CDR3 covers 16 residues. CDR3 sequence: CASSWRPAATNEKLFF. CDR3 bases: TGCGCCAGCAGCTGGCGCCCCGCGGCAACTAATGAAAAACTGTTTTTT. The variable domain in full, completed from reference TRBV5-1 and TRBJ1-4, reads KAGVTQTPRYLIKTRGQQVTLSCSPISGHRSVSWYQQTPGQGLQFLFEYFSETQRNKGNFPGRFSGRQFSNSRSEMNVSTLELGDSALYLCASSWRPAATNEKLFFGSGTQLSVL.

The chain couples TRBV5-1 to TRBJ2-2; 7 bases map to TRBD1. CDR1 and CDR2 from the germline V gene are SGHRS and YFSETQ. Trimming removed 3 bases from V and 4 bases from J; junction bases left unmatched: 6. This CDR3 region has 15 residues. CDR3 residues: CASSSGTVFTGELFF. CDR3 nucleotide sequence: TGCGCCAGCAGCTCCGGGACAGTCTTCACCGGGGAGCTGTTTTTT.

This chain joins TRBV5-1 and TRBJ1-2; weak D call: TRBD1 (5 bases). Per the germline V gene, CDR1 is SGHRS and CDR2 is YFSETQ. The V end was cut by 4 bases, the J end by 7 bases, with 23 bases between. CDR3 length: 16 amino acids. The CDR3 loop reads CASSPRDGGNPPGYTF. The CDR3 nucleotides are TGCGCCAGCAGCCCCCGGGACGGTGGAAACCCTCCTGGCTACACCTTC. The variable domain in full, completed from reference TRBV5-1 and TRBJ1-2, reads KAGVTQTPRYLIKTRGQQVTLSCSPISGHRSVSWYQQTPGQGLQFLFEYFSETQRNKGNFPGRFSGRQFSNSRSEMNVSTLELGDSALYLCASSPRDGGNPPGYTFGSGTRLTVV.

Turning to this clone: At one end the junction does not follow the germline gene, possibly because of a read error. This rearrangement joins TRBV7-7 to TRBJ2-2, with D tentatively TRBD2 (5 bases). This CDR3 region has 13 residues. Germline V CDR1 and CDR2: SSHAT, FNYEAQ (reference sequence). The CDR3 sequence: CASSLAGGGELFF. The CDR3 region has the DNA TGTGCTAGCAGCTTAGCAGGAGGCGGGGAGCTGTTTTTT.

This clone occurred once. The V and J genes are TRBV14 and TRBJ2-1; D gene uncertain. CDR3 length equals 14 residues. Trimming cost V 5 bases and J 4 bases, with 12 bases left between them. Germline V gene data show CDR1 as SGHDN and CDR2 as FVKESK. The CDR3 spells CASSRRRFYNEQFF. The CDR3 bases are TGTGCCAGCAGCAGAAGAAGGTTTTACAATGAGCAGTTCTTC.

The CDR3 sequence is CASSFLKGGANQPQHF. In nucleotides, the CDR3 is TGTGCCAGCAGCTTCCTCAAGGGGGGGGCCAATCAGCCCCAGCATTTT. The V and J genes are TRBV5-6 and TRBJ1-5, with D possibly matching TRBD1 (6 bases). CDR1 SGHDT and CDR2 YYEEEE come from the germline V gene. The CDR3 covers 16 residues. V was pared by 2 bases and J by 3 bases, with 15 bases between.

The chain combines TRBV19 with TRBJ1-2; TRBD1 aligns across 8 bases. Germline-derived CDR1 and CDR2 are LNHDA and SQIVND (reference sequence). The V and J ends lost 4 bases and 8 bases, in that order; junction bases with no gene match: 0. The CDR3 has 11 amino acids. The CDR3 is CASSTGGGYTF. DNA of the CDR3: TGTGCCAGTAGTACAGGGGGCGGCTACACCTTC.

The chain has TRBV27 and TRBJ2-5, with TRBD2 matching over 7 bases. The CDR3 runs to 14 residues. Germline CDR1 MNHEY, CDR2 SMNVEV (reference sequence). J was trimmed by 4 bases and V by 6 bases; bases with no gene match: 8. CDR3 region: CASSAVGGGETQYF. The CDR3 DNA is TGTGCCAGCAGCGCCGTTGGGGGGGGAGAGACCCAGTACTTC.

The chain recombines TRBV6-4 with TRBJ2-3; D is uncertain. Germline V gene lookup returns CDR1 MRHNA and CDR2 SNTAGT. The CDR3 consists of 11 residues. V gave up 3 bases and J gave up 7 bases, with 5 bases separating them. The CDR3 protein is CASSEGYTQYF. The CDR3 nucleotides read TGTGCCAGCAGTGAGGGTTATACGCAGTATTTT.

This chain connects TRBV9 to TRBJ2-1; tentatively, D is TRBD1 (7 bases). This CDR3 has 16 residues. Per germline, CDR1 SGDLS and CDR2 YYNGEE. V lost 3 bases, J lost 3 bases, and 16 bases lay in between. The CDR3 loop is CASSGQGGLNYNEQFF. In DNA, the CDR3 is TGTGCCAGCAGCGGCCAGGGGGGTCTAAACTACAATGAGCAGTTCTTC.

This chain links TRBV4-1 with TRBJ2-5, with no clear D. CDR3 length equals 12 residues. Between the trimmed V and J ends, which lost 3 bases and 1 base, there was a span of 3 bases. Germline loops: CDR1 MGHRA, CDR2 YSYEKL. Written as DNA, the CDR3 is TGCGCCAGCAGCCATCCCCAAGAGACCCAGTACTTC. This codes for CASSHPQETQYF.

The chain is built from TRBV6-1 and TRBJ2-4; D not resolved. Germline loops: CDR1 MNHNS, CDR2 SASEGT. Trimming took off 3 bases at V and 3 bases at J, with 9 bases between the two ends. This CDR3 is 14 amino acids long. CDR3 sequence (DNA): TGTGCCAGCAGTGATCAGACCCTCAAAAACATTCAGTACTTC. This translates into CASSDQTLKNIQYF.

The CDR3 region has the DNA TGTGCCAGTAAACCGGGACTCAACTCTGGAAACACCATATATTTT. This gives the protein CASKPGLNSGNTIYF. This sequence joins TRBV19 and TRBJ1-3; TRBD1 is a possible D gene (5 bases). Looked up from germline, CDR1 is LNHDA and CDR2 is SQIVND (reference sequence). V lost 7 bases, J lost 0 bases, and 13 bases lay in between. The CDR3 is made up of 15 amino acids.

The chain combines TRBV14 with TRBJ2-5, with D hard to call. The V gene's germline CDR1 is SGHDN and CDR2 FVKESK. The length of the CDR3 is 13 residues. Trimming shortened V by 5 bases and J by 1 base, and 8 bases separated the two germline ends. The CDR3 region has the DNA TGTGCCAGCAGCAAACTCATCCAAGAGACCCAGTACTTC. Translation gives CASSKLIQETQYF.